This TCR beta chain was sequenced in a study of blood T cell repertoires in COVID-19. Whole-study context: Both acute and convalescent COVID-19 samples were obtained from the United States, Italy and Spain. PBMCs, B-cell-depleted T cells, or T cells were the source of the cDNA or gDNA that made up the material.

Original processing methods: Scientists estimated how many nucleated cells there were by amplifying reference gene primers. Using immunoSEQ multiplex PCR, the repertoire was profiled, and TCRdb retains in-frame clones only, with some absent. The V and J calls and clone size are taken from that table; D and trimming were inferred from the DNA. The table lists around 310,000 clones, around 91% of them singletons. The V gene end was trimmed by 5 bases and the J gene end by 6 bases; junction bases not matched to a gene: 6. The CDR3 spans 13 residues. The sequenced sample consisted of peripheral blood. The V gene is TRBV12-3 or TRBV12-4, the J gene TRBJ2-7, with TRBD2 matching 8 bases. The clonotype comes from a woman between 55 and 75 years old with acute or convalescent COVID-19. The CDR3 coding sequence is TGTGCCAGCAGTGGCAGACTAGCGAGCGAGCAGTACTTC. As protein: CASSGRLASEQYF.